This T cell receptor (beta chain) was captured by sequencing in a study of neurological immune-mediated disorders (dated by TCRdb to the late 2010s). Study-wide context: Among the approximately 34 multiple sclerosis patients, relapsing-remitting MS accounted for approximately 30 and secondary progressive MS accounted for 3. The approximately 98 TCR-beta libraries included longitudinal samples, technical triplicates and paired sorted CD4+ and CD8+ T-cell subsets alongside PBMC samples. Each longitudinal HAM/TSP and healthy donor was sampled at 3 time-points spaced at roughly 3-45 month intervals. The study compared peripheral blood TCR-beta repertoires of HTLV-I-associated myelopathy (HAM/TSP) patients, multiple sclerosis patients and healthy controls using UMI-based sequencing. The cohort comprised 68 subjects: roughly 15 HAM/TSP patients, approximately 34 multiple sclerosis patients and some 20 healthy controls.

This clonotype occurred many times. Its antigen remains undetermined. The record has no base qualities; no much larger clone is one base away. cDNA was synthesized by template-switch 5'RACE using a primer with a 10-nucleotide random unique molecular identifier that tagged each TCR transcript. Each sequencing run produced over 160 million TCR-beta sequences covering 15-18 subjects. Total RNA was extracted with the RNeasy kit. TCR-beta VDJ regions were amplified with primers for the TCR constant region and the 5'RACE anchor, using the KAPA Real-time Library Amplification kit. Sample indexes and Illumina adaptors were added in a first PCR, and a second PCR then increased library yield. The roughly 650 bp TCR product was size-selected on a 2% E-gel SizeSelection system after Ampure bead purification. Before pooling, library quality was checked on a Bioanalyzer, concentration was measured with Qubit, and libraries were quantified with the Kapa Library Quantification kit. An Illumina HiSeq 2500 sequenced the libraries paired-end 2 x 150 bp. To increase sequence diversity, about 25-31% phiX was spiked into each library pool. Under the source paper's analysis protocol: Quality-filtered reads were processed with the UMI-based MiGEC pipeline, which removed over 75% of raw TCR sequences during error correction. VDJ genes were aligned to IMGT germline references, and clonotypes were defined by unique CDR3 amino acid sequence plus V-J genes. Clonal expansion, Shannon diversity and CDR3 relatedness (CalcPairwiseDistances, ClusterSamples) were evaluated with VDJtools, and phylogenetic trees were built with CLCbio workbench. Using coefficient-of-variation modelling across technical triplicates, the study counted a clone as expanded if it had at least 8 unique UMIs. The raw public reads went through TCRdb reprocessing: fastp at Q25, MiXCR clone calling, in-frame beta chains kept. CDR3 protein duplicates are merged, each entry listing the most common genes and DNA. For this entry, the V and J calls and clone size follow TCRdb and not the study's own pipeline. The sample contains 65,000 to 85,000 distinct CDR3 sequences, almost 6% of them found a single time. In total, the top ten clones hold over 7% of the sample.

Per the publication, the time point label means: longitudinal time-point 2. Unsorted PBMC libraries were generated from 2 million PBMCs stored in RNAlater at -80 °C until RNA extraction. The multiple sclerosis patients were enrolled in a US clinical protocol that evaluated disease progression with magnetic resonance imaging. Peripheral blood was subjected to Ficoll-Hypaque density gradient centrifugation to isolate PBMCs, which were then cryopreserved in liquid nitrogen. Counted from cysteine to phenylalanine, this CDR3 has 12 amino acids. The retained sequence is limited to the CDR3, 36 bases, with the frame set at the first base. CDR1 is given as SQVTM and CDR2 as ANQGSEA, both from the germline V gene. Trimming takes 6 bases from V and 7 bases from J, and the germline ends sit 15 bases apart. The paper's findings and limits, for the study overall: No clinical or MRI features were associated with the MS cluster, and the authors said that larger cohorts are needed. No identical CDR3 amino acid sequences were found to be shared among expanded clones across subjects, suggesting that TCR-beta repertoires were private in all groups. In phylogenetic analysis, the repertoires of 18 of 34 MS patients grouped into a cluster of related CDR3 sequences, which suggests a possible signature at the repertoire level. TCR clonal expansion was highest in HAM/TSP patients and lowest in MS patients, with MS patients falling below even healthy controls.

Recombination linked TRBV29-1 to TRBJ2-5; no D gene call is confident. Material: PBMCs. This TCR was sampled from a woman aged 55-70 years with multiple sclerosis. The nucleotide sequence reads TGCAGCGTCGGTGCTCACTCGGGGACCCAGTACTTC. Translation gives CSVGAHSGTQYF.